The rows below give T cell receptor beta chains drawn from one sample of a study of T cell responses to AZD1222 COVID-19 vaccine. The method was immunoSEQ multiplex PCR; TCRdb's version includes in-frame clones alone and lacks a portion of them. In the table there are over 100,000 clones, 75% to 90% of which are singletons. Sequenced material: peripheral blood, taken on day 0 of AZD1222 vaccination. These receptors all come from an adult in good health. CDR3s include the opening cysteine and the closing phenylalanine or tryptophan. D genes are given only for firm matches. Only part of the rows carry a size: once, few, many, or a class if the clone is expanded.

NA,NA,TRBJ2-2,TRBV19,TGTGCCAGTTGGGACCCGAAGCGGATTGTTACCGGGGAGCTGTTTTTT,CASWDPKRIVTGELFF
TRBD1,NA,TRBJ1-2,TRBV10-1,TGCGCCAGCAGTCCGGGGACAGGCCTTAACTATGGCTACACCTTC,CASSPGTGLNYGYTF
NA,NA,TRBJ1-5,TRBV10-3,TGTGCCACCACTAATGAAGGGGGGAGTCAGCCCCAGCATTTT,CATTNEGGSQPQHF
NA,NA,TRBJ2-5,TRBV5-6,TGTGCCAGCAGCTCCCAGGGCGAAATTCAAGAGACCCAGTACTTC,CASSSQGEIQETQYF
NA,NA,TRBJ1-5,TRBV7-2,TGTGCCAGCAGCTTCGGCCCGATTAACAATCAGCCCCAGCATTTT,CASSFGPINNQPQHF
NA,many,TRBJ2-3,TRBV9,TGTGCCAGCAGCCCTTCATCCCCTCGACAGCCGTATTTT,CASSPSSPRQPYF
NA,once,TRBJ1-2,TRBV7-9,TGTGCCAGCAGTGTATATGAGACGGAACCTAACTATGGCTACACCTTC,CASSVYETEPNYGYTF
NA,NA,TRBJ2-3,TRBV24-1,TGTGCCACCAGTGAGGGCAGCACAGATACGCAGTATTTT,CATSEGSTDTQYF
TRBD1,NA,TRBJ1-1,TRBV18,TGTGCCAGCTCACCACTAGGACAGGACACTGAAGCTTTCTTT,CASSPLGQDTEAFF
TRBD2,once,TRBJ2-7,TRBV6-5,TGTGCCAGCAGTTACGGGACTAGCAAGTACGAGCAGTACTTC,CASSYGTSKYEQYF
NA,NA,TRBJ1-6,TRBV18,TGTGCCAGCTCACGGGGACCCAATTCACCCCTCCACTTT,CASSRGPNSPLHF
TRBD1,NA,TRBJ1-2,TRBV7-2,TGTGCCAGCAGCCCCGATCCGGGACAGGGGTCGCGCACCTTC,CASSPDPGQGSRTF
TRBD2,once,TRBJ2-5,TRBV19,TGTGCCAGTAGTATAGGGTCTAGCGGGGGAGAGACCCAGTACTTC,CASSIGSSGGETQYF
NA,once,TRBJ1-3,TRBV29-1,TGCAGCGTTGGGGACATCGGCCGTGGTGGCACCATATATTTT,CSVGDIGRGGTIYF
NA,NA,TRBJ2-7,TRBV7-2,TGTGCCAGCAGCTTATCTGAGACTGGGCAGTACTTC,CASSLSETGQYF
NA,NA,TRBJ2-7,TRBV6-1,TGTGCCAGCAGTGAGTTGGGGTCCTACGAGCAGTACTTC,CASSELGSYEQYF
NA,NA,TRBJ1-5,TRBV19,TGTGCCAGTACCCCGGACCATTTTTATAGCAATCAGCCCCAGCATTTT,CASTPDHFYSNQPQHF
TRBD1,NA,TRBJ1-4,TRBV5-1,TGCGCCAGCAGCTTGGACGCCAGACAGGGTGAAAAACTGTTTTTT,CASSLDARQGEKLFF
NA,NA,TRBJ1-2,TRBV4-1,TGCGCCAGCAGCATAAGACAGGAATTGAATGGCTACACCTTC,CASSIRQELNGYTF
NA,NA,TRBJ2-6,TRBV19,TGTGCCAGTACCAAATGGGGGGCAGGGACGGACTCTGGGGCCAACGTCCTGACTTTC,CASTKWGAGTDSGANVLTF
TRBD2,NA,TRBJ2-1,TRBV7-2,TGTGCCAGCAGCGCTATTAGCGGGGGGGCCGGGTCGAGGTACAATGAGCAGTTCTTC,CASSAISGGAGSRYNEQFF
NA,once,TRBJ1-2,TRBV5-5,TGTGCCAGCAGCTTGGGTTGGACAGCTCGGGGCCCTAACTATGGCTACACCTTC,CASSLGWTARGPNYGYTF
TRBD1,NA,TRBJ1-1,TRBV28,TGTGCCAGCAGTTTAAGCCTCCCACAGGGGATAAACACTGAAGCTTTCTTT,CASSLSLPQGINTEAFF
TRBD1,NA,TRBJ1-2,TRBV6-2/TRBV6-3,TGTGCCAGCAGTATCCGGGACAGGGCTAACTATGGCTACACCTTC,CASSIRDRANYGYTF
TRBD2,NA,TRBJ2-3,TRBV7-9,TGTGCCAGCAGCTTTACATCATCTAGCGGATACACAGATACGCAGTATTTT,CASSFTSSSGYTDTQYF
TRBD2,NA,TRBJ2-7,TRBV28,TGTGCCAGCAGTTTAGCTACTAGCGGGAGGATTTCACCTTACGAGCAGTACTTC,CASSLATSGRISPYEQYF
TRBD1,NA,TRBJ1-4,TRBV18,TGTGCCAGCTCGACCCGAGGGGGCACAAGTGAAAAACTGTTTTTT,CASSTRGGTSEKLFF